The 22 T cell receptor beta chains below come from one sample, sequenced in a study of cytomegalovirus exposure and HLA in healthy donors. PCR involved 60 Vbeta and 13 Jbeta primers. Libraries were prepared by immunoSEQ multiplex PCR; TCRdb keeps only in-frame clonotypes and omits some of them. The sample lists approximately 110,000 clones; 67% were seen once. Sequenced sample: PBMCs. These receptors came from a man aged 18 to 29 in good health and CMV-seropositive.

V gene TRBV12-5 combines with J gene TRBJ2-7; TRBD1 agrees at 8 bases. CDR3 length: 13 amino acids. Trimming cost V 2 bases and J 5 bases; bases outside gene matches: 2. Germline V gene sequence: CDR1 LGHNT, CDR2 FRNRAP. The CDR3 sequence is CASGLPDRDEQYV. The CDR3 coding sequence is TGTGCTAGTGGTTTGCCGGACAGGGACGAGCAGTACGTC.

The chain is built from TRBV18 and TRBJ2-5; TRBD1 is a possible D gene (5 bases). This CDR3 has 19 residues. Trimming stripped 1 base from V and 3 bases from J, with 24 bases between. CDR1 is KGHSH and CDR2 is LQKENI in the germline V gene. CDR3 region: CASSPRAQQDWYKEETQYF. The DNA of the CDR3 is TGTGCCAGCTCACCACGAGCCCAACAGGATTGGTACAAAGAAGAGACCCAGTACTTC.

The V call is TRBV5-1, the J call TRBJ2-2; D unclear. Germline assignment: CDR1 SGHRS and CDR2 YFSETQ. The CDR3 covers 12 residues. V was shortened by 4 bases and J by 3 bases, with 4 bases between the two germline ends. CDR3 sequence reads: CASSQYTGELFF. The CDR3 region has the DNA TGCGCCAGCAGCCAATACACCGGGGAGCTGTTTTTT.

This clone was recorded a few times. V usage is TRBV19 and J usage is TRBJ1-1; TRBD1 matches 8 bases. The CDR3 covers 14 residues. The germline V gene has CDR1 LNHDA and CDR2 SQIVND (reference sequence). V lost 8 bases to trimming and J lost 0 bases; unmatched junction nucleotides: 5. DNA of the CDR3: TGTGCCAGTCGGGACAGGCCTATGAACACTGAAGCTTTCTTT. Translating it yields CASRDRPMNTEAFF.

The chain combines TRBV4-1 with TRBJ2-7; 7 bases match TRBD1. Germline values: CDR1 MGHRA, CDR2 YSYEKL. The CDR3 extends over 14 amino acids. V gave up 1 base and J gave up 3 bases; unmatched junction bases: 3. The CDR3 here is CASSQVGTDYEQYV. The CDR3 nucleotides are TGCGCCAGCAGCCAAGTTGGGACAGACTACGAGCAGTACGTC.

The CDR3 protein is CASSLPGEFYGYTF. CDR3 coding DNA: TGCGCCAGCAGCTTGCCAGGGGAGTTCTATGGCTACACCTTC. The rearrangement uses TRBV5-1 and TRBJ1-2; D perhaps matches TRBD1 (6 bases). The CDR3 length is 14 residues. Trimming took 1 base from V and 4 from J, leaving 11 bases between them. Looked up from germline, CDR1 is SGHRS and CDR2 is YFSETQ.

This rearrangement joins TRBV11-2 to TRBJ2-5, with 8 bases aligning to TRBD2. Germline V gene sequence: CDR1 SGHAT, CDR2 FQNNGV. There are 15 residues in the CDR3. The V segment lost 3 bases and the J segment 5 bases; nucleotides outside the gene matches: 8. The CDR3 loop is CASSFVSGGQETQYF. The CDR3 DNA sequence: TGTGCCAGCAGCTTTGTCTCGGGGGGGCAGGAGACCCAGTACTTC. The full variable domain, with the rest looked up from reference TRBV11-2 and TRBJ2-5, is EAGVAQSPRYKIIEKRQSVAFWCNPISGHATLYWYQQILGQGPKLLIQFQNNGVVDDSQLPKDRFSAERLKGVDSTLKIQPAKLEDSAVYLCASSFVSGGQETQYFGPGTRLLVL.

V and J are TRBV29-1 and TRBJ2-1; D might be TRBD1 (6 bases). Germline V gene sequence: CDR1 SQVTM, CDR2 ANQGSEA. V lost 3 bases and J 0 bases, leaving 15 bases between the germline ends. The CDR3 is 16 amino acids. The CDR3 is CSVDGGGGGSYNEQFF. DNA of the CDR3: TGCAGCGTTGATGGGGGTGGGGGCGGCTCCTACAATGAGCAGTTCTTC.

The gene calls are TRBV13 and TRBJ1-1; D is possibly TRBD1 (6 bases). Germline-derived CDR1 and CDR2 are PRHDT and FYEKMQ (reference sequence). V was pared by 7 bases and J by 5 bases, with 17 bases between. The CDR3 is 14 residues long. This CDR3 is CASTPQGRGTEAFF. The CDR3 DNA follows: TGTGCCAGCACCCCACAGGGTAGAGGGACTGAAGCTTTCTTT.

This rearrangement joins TRBV7-7 to TRBJ2-7, with TRBD2 as a possible D gene (6 bases). Germline values: CDR1 SSHAT, CDR2 FNYEAQ (reference sequence). The CDR3 consists of 13 residues. Deletions cut 5 bases from V and 6 bases from J, with 14 bases between. This CDR3 is CASSQGLLREQYF. CDR3 in DNA: TGTGCCAGCAGCCAGGGACTTCTTCGCGAGCAGTACTTC.

The chain employs TRBV29-1 and TRBJ2-3; 10 bases fit TRBD2. With 7 bases clipped from V and 4 bases from J, the junction kept 11 bases outside the gene matches. The CDR3 extends over 15 amino acids. Germline CDR1 is SQVTM and CDR2 is ANQGSEA. Here the CDR3 DNA reads TGCAGCGCCCTAGGGACTAGCGAGGGACCAGATACGCAGTATTTT. Its translation is CSALGTSEGPDTQYF.

This clone was detected a few times. This sequence joins TRBV5-1 and TRBJ2-1; D is perhaps TRBD1 (6 bases). With 4 bases removed from V and 9 bases from J, the gap between germline ends came to 17 bases. There are 14 residues in the CDR3. Germline V gene lookup returns CDR1 SGHRS and CDR2 YFSETQ. CDR3 sequence reads: CASSLVQGTSEQFF. CDR3 coding DNA: TGCGCCAGCAGCCTGGTCCAGGGGACGAGTGAGCAGTTCTTC.

This clone was detected a few times. The rearrangement links TRBV11-2 to TRBJ2-1; D may be TRBD2 (7 bases). The V end lost 1 base, the J end lost 15 bases, and 13 bases lay between the germline ends. From germline, CDR1 is SGHAT and CDR2 FQNNGV. The CDR3 extends over 12 amino acids. The CDR3 is CASSLGPGGGFF. The CDR3 DNA follows: TGTGCCAGCAGCTTAGGTCCGGGGGGCGGGTTCTTC.

This clone was seen once. This chain joins TRBV10-3 and TRBJ2-7; 9 bases match TRBD1. V was pared by 3 bases and J by 7 bases, with 4 bases of the junction left unmatched. CDR1 ENHRY and CDR2 SYGVKD come from the germline V gene. The CDR3 is 13 residues long. The chain's CDR3 is CAISDVTGGEQYV. In nucleotides, the CDR3 is TGTGCCATCAGTGATGTGACAGGGGGGGAGCAGTACGTC.

This clone was picked up many times. The rearrangement joins TRBV30 to TRBJ1-5; 7 nucleotides match TRBD1. CDR1 GTSNPN and CDR2 SVGIG come from the germline V gene (reference sequence). V gave up 6 bases and J gave up 16 bases; unmatched junction bases: 18. The length of the CDR3 is 13 residues. The CDR3 nucleotides read TGTGCCTGTGGGGGTCTTGGGGACAGCTTCTTACATTTT. Translated, it gives CACGGLGDSFLHF. The full variable domain, rest sourced from reference TRBV30 and TRBJ1-5, is SQTIHQWPATLVQPVGSPLSLECTVEGTSNPNLYWYRQAAGRGLQLLFYSVGIGQISSEVPQNLSASRPQDRQFILSSKKLLLSDSGFYLCACGGLGDSFLHFGDGTRLSIL.

CDR3 DNA sequence: TGTGCCAGCACCCGGGAACAGGGGAATAATTCACCCCTCCACTTT. This gives the protein CASTREQGNNSPLHF. The rearrangement joins TRBV6-5 to TRBJ1-6, with 7 bases lining up with TRBD1. The CDR3 spans 15 residues. With 7 bases clipped from V and 5 bases from J, the junction kept 8 bases outside the gene matches. Germline V lookup: CDR1 MNHEY, CDR2 SVGAGI.

The rearrangement uses TRBV13 and TRBJ2-5; D is perhaps TRBD1 (5 bases). The J call is doubtful: the DNA matches TRBJ2-7 better. CDR1 is PRHDT and CDR2 is FYEKMQ in the germline V gene (reference sequence). The CDR3 length is 16 residues. The CDR3: CASSLFSGILAAEQYF. In DNA, the CDR3 is TGTGCCAGCAGCTTATTTTCAGGGATCTTGGCCGCCGAGCAGTACTTC.

J is TRBJ1-4 and V is TRBV2; 7 nucleotides line up with TRBD1. CDR3 size: 12 residues. Germline V lookup: CDR1 SNHLY, CDR2 FYNNEI. V lost 7 bases and J lost 8; bases outside the gene matches: 4. The CDR3 here is CASIDRDEKLFF. For the CDR3, the DNA is TGTGCCAGCATCGACAGGGACGAAAAACTGTTTTTT.

The chain employs TRBV19 and TRBJ2-2; 9 bases fit TRBD2. The length of the CDR3 is 15 residues. Germline CDR1 reads LNHDA; CDR2 reads SQIVND (reference sequence). Trimming at V came to 3 bases and at J to 4 bases, leaving 3 bases not matched to a gene. In nucleotides, the CDR3 is TGTGCCAGTAGTATTGCGGGGGGGGTCACCGGGGAGCTGTTTTTT. Protein: CASSIAGGVTGELFF.

The chain links TRBV19 to TRBJ1-2; 8 nucleotides agree with TRBD1. CDR1 is LNHDA and CDR2 is SQIVND in the germline V gene (reference sequence). V shed 3 bases, J shed 7 bases, and the junction held 7 bases outside the gene matches. The CDR3 totals 14 residues. This CDR3 is CASSIQGASGGYTF. The DNA for the CDR3 is TGTGCCAGTAGTATTCAGGGGGCAAGTGGTGGCTACACCTTC.

The chain links TRBV5-1 to TRBJ2-7, with 8 bases identical to TRBD1. The germline V gene has CDR1 SGHRS and CDR2 YFSETQ. This CDR3 has 15 residues. V dropped 5 bases and J dropped 2; count of bases not matched to a gene: 9. This chain's CDR3 is CASRAGTGETYEQYV. CDR3 DNA: TGCGCCAGCAGGGCCGGGACAGGAGAGACCTACGAGCAGTACGTC.

J is TRBJ2-7 and V is TRBV6-5, with 7 bases fitting TRBD2. This CDR3 spans 15 amino acids. Trimming removed 6 bases from V and 0 bases from J; junction bases left unmatched: 8. Germline-derived CDR1 and CDR2 are MNHEY and SVGAGI. The CDR3 nucleotides are TGTGCCAGCAGGGCGGTAGCGGGTGGCTCCTACGAGCAGTACGTC. This sequence encodes CASRAVAGGSYEQYV.